This T cell receptor (beta chain) originates from a study of human T cells and chemical hapten exposure. As for time point: patch test 3, about 24 weeks after DPC sensitization. Treatment: therapeutic diphenylcyclopropenone sensitization with weekly scalp DPC. Unfractionated whole blood was the source of the extracted total RNA. From the RACE reads, TCRdb called clonotypes with MiXCR, one entry per CDR3 protein. Among 30,000 to 50,000 distinct CDR3 sequences, approximately 11% were seen once, and the ten largest hold about 2.3%. This clonotype has just a few counts. Germline values: CDR1 MGHRA, CDR2 YSYEKL. CDR3 size: 16 residues. V was cut by 4 bases and J by 3 bases, with 15 bases left in between.

The receptor was derived from a woman between 40 and 55 years old with alopecia areata. Some clones in this sample may be carry-over from other donors' samples. The chain is built from TRBV4-1 and TRBJ1-4; D is uncertain. Sample: whole blood, taken in connection with sensitization to the hapten diphenylcyclopropenone (DPC). CDR3 nucleotide sequence: TGCGCCAGCAGCCGCGACCCTTTGGTGGCTAATGAAAAACTGTTTTTT. Residues: CASSRDPLVANEKLFF.